These 9 T cell receptor beta chains came from one sample sequenced in a study of CD8 T cells in Susac syndrome. Random-hexamer reverse transcription was applied to roughly 0.45 to 1 ug RNA. Each CDR3 protein is one row after TCRdb ran MiXCR on the immunoSEQ multiplex PCR reads. The data contain about 90,000 distinct CDR3 sequences, roughly 95% of them singletons. The material sequenced was CD8+ T cells from PBMCs. These receptors were collected from a human donor with Susac syndrome.

The chain recombines TRBV28 with TRBJ2-7; 8 nucleotides line up with TRBD1. Per the germline V gene, CDR1 is MDHEN and CDR2 is SYDVKM. The CDR3 runs to 14 residues. Trimming removed 7 bases from V and 0 bases from J; junction bases left unmatched: 5. CDR3 sequence reads: CASIPQGGSYEQYF. CDR3 in DNA: TGTGCCAGCATCCCACAGGGGGGCTCCTACGAGCAGTACTTC.

V usage is TRBV11-1 and J usage is TRBJ2-2; TRBD2 might be the D (5 bases). The CDR3 sequence is 14 residues long. Trimming took 4 bases from V and 6 from J, leaving 12 bases between them. Per the germline V gene, CDR1 is SGHAT and CDR2 is FQDESV (reference sequence). The CDR3 DNA reads TGTGCCAGCAGCTGGACTTCGAGGGCCGGGGAGCTGTTTTTT. Residues: CASSWTSRAGELFF.

V gene TRBV30 combines with J gene TRBJ1-6; weak D call: TRBD1 (5 bases). Germline lookup yields CDR1 GTSNPN and CDR2 SVGIG (reference sequence). The germline V and J ends were trimmed by 8 bases and 7 bases, with 12 bases remaining between them. The CDR3 has 12 amino acids. The CDR3 loop reads CAGSRQNSPLHF. The CDR3 DNA sequence: TGTGCCGGCAGCCGACAGAATTCACCCCTCCACTTT.

V is TRBV6-5 and J is TRBJ1-2, with a weak D call TRBD1 (6 bases). Deletions cut 6 bases from V and 5 bases from J, with 16 bases between. CDR1 and CDR2 (germline): MNHEY, SVGAGI. The CDR3 has 14 residues. DNA for the CDR3: TGTGCCAGCAGAGTTGAAGGGGGGACTTATGGCTACACCTTC. This gives the protein CASRVEGGTYGYTF.

This clonotype was recorded a few times. The CDR3 DNA follows: TGTGCCAGCAGCCAAGATGGGACAGGGAGGACTGAAGCTTTCTTT. Protein sequence: CASSQDGTGRTEAFF. The chain combines TRBV3-1 with TRBJ1-1; 9 nucleotides agree with TRBD1. Germline V gives CDR1 LGHDT, CDR2 YNNKEL (reference sequence). The CDR3 is 15 residues long. V was pared by 0 bases and J by 5 bases, with 4 bases of the junction left unmatched. Supplemented by reference TRBV3-1 and TRBJ1-1, the full variable domain reads DTAVSQTPKYLVTQMGNDKSIKCEQNLGHDTMYWYKQDSKKFLKIMFSYNNKELIINETVPNRFSPKSPDKAHLNLHINSLELGDSAVYFCASSQDGTGRTEAFFGQGTRLTVV.

The rearrangement joins TRBV4-1 to TRBJ1-1; tentative D call: TRBD1 (6 bases). The germline V gene encodes CDR1 MGHRA and CDR2 YSYEKL. The CDR3 is 15 residues long. The V end was cut by 0 bases, the J end by 0 bases, with 8 bases between. DNA for the CDR3: TGCGCCAGCAGCCAAGATCAGGGGATGAACACTGAAGCTTTCTTT. It yields the protein CASSQDQGMNTEAFF.

The rearrangement uses TRBV20-1 and TRBJ1-4, with D unresolved. Germline V gene sequence: CDR1 DFQATT, CDR2 SNEGSKA (reference sequence). V was cut by 5 bases and J by 0 bases, with 10 bases left in between. The CDR3 runs 14 residues. As DNA, the CDR3 is TGCAGTGCTTATCACCCAGCAACTAATGAAAAACTGTTTTTT. It codes for CSAYHPATNEKLFF.

This clonotype was counted once. The chain has TRBV4-3 and TRBJ2-3, with D tentatively TRBD2 (6 bases). V lost 4 bases to trimming and J lost 9 bases, with 14 bases between them. The CDR3 contains 13 residues. Germline V gives CDR1 LGHNA, CDR2 YSLEER. Here the CDR3 reads CASSPGRAGTQYF. The DNA for the CDR3 is TGCGCCAGCAGCCCGGGCCGGGCGGGGACGCAGTATTTT.

The rearrangement joins TRBV5-4 to TRBJ2-5, with TRBD1 matching over 7 bases. The germline V gene encodes CDR1 SGHNT and CDR2 YYREEE (reference sequence). This CDR3 is 15 amino acids long. J was trimmed by 2 bases and V by 0 bases; bases with no gene match: 4. The CDR3 loop is CASSLAETGQETQYF. The CDR3 nucleotides read TGTGCCAGCAGCTTGGCCGAGACAGGGCAAGAGACCCAGTACTTC.